This TCR beta chain originates from a study of monozygotic twins with inflammatory bowel disease. Template-switch reactions added UMIs with a 6-nucleotide sample barcode. Reanalyzing the 5' RACE reads, TCRdb keeps one entry per CDR3 protein, without DNA. The repertoire table contains about 300,000 distinct CDR3 sequences. Study results and caveats: TCRbeta diversity (inverse Simpson) was lower in IBD patients than in healthy co-twins. Immunosuppressive treatments were not uniform, and this may have added variability to patient repertoires.

CDR1 is KGHSH, CDR2 LQKENI, per germline. The CDR3 length is 20 residues. Concerning this clonotype itself: Its antigen remains unknown.

This TCR was recovered from a human donor with ulcerative colitis or Crohn's disease, or a healthy co-twin of an affected twin (not recorded which). Material for sequencing was blood. The rearrangement joins TRBV18 to TRBJ2-1; the D call of TRBD2 rests on TCRdb alone, since no DNA is present to check it. CDR3 amino acids: CASSRNIPGPGLAYQDEQFF. Full variable domain (missing parts from reference TRBV18 and TRBJ2-1): NAGVMQNPRHLVRRRGQEARLRCSPMKGHSHVYWYRQLPEEGLKFMVYLQKENIIDESGMPKERFSAEFPKEGPSILRIQQVVRGDSAAYFCASSRNIPGPGLAYQDEQFFGPGTRLTVL.